This T cell receptor (beta chain) stems from a study of cytomegalovirus exposure and HLA in healthy donors (dated by TCRdb to the late 2010s). For the wider study: An earlier analysis of approximately 640 of the donors reported 276 Gb of sequence data and roughly 110 million unique TCR beta sequences from about 180 million T cells. An early release covering some 640 HLA-typed donors comprised around 300 gigabases of sequencing data and around 80 million unique TCR sequences. Among the roughly 400 genotyped donors, around 81% belonged to the genetic ancestry cluster associated with self-reported Caucasian donors. The study aimed to test whether cataloging public T cell receptors could reveal signatures of past pathogen exposure. Using immunosequencing, the study profiled T cell repertoires from about 610 subjects and related those repertoires to cytomegalovirus serostatus. A separate validation cohort of 100 to 150 different subjects was used in addition to the approximately 700-subject first cohort. High-throughput TCR immunosequencing, statistical association of individual TCRs with disease status, and machine learning were combined to predict cytomegalovirus infection status. In a later analysis, previously published TCR beta repertoires from fewer than 750 donors were re-analyzed and high-resolution HLA genotyping was added so that TCR occurrence patterns could be studied. In the later analysis, no new phenotypic data were used to find candidate immune exposures; instead, reliance was placed on TCR beta sequences and their occurrence across donors. An earlier analysis of roughly 600 of the donors used high-throughput TCR beta sequencing to judge whether each TCR beta V gene segment behaved as functional or pseudogenic. Donor age, sex, ethnicity and CMV serostatus were compiled alongside the repertoire data. In a later genetic analysis, genome-wide SNP genotypes for about 55% of the roughly 700 donors were used, and that subset was treated as a discovery cohort. All discovery cohort repertoires had been generated on a single sequencing platform. HLA typing included class I and class II loci at four-digit resolution. Typing coverage varied by locus: 629-630 donors for A, B, C, DRB1 and DQB1; some 520 for DQA1; nearly 610 for DPA1; approximately 490 for DPB1. About 5 DR-DQ haplotypes were handled as single units for association and clustering, since linkage in the cohort was strong. Across about 370 genotyped donors of the cohort, an average of roughly 250,000 unique TCR beta nucleotide sequences per donor were sequenced, and roughly 20% of those sequences were non-productive.

The cohort consisted of approximately 690 healthy bone marrow donors. All cohort members were sampled while nominally healthy, although unrecorded immune exposures were likely present. The donor tested CMV seropositive and was one of the 289 seropositive cohort members. Each donor provided a peripheral blood sample, and peripheral blood mononuclear cells were used for TCR beta sequencing. Genomic DNA extraction from the blood cell samples was performed with the Qiagen DNeasy Blood Extraction Kit. The library came from the immunoSEQ multiplex PCR assay. For the multiplex PCR, a mixture combining 60 forward primers for TCR Vbeta segments and 13 reverse primers for TCR Jbeta segments was used. A multiplex PCR assay on genomic DNA amplified the CDR3 region of rearranged TCR beta genes. Amplified TCR beta libraries were sequenced as 87-base-pair reads on the Illumina HiSeq System. As for the original processing: In a later analysis, 80 million or so unique TCR beta chains were counted across the roughly 670 repertoires, and roughly 9.9 million of these chains were shared by at least two donors. To remove PCR and sequencing errors, raw reads were error-corrected and collapsed into unique sequences using a nearest-neighbor algorithm that merged closely related sequences. V, D and J gene segments were assigned by aligning CDR3 sequences to IMGT reference sequences. For a sequence to be retained, a match of at least six nucleotides was required to both a V gene segment and a J gene segment. Rearrangements were called productive when the CDR3 lacked stop codons and stayed in frame with V and J; all others were non-productive. CDR3 was defined according to IMGT convention as the region running from the second conserved V-encoded cysteine to the conserved J-encoded phenylalanine. The earlier analysis of about 590 of the donors excluded sequences that lacked an unambiguous match to a single V gene segment. An earlier analysis of 500 to 600 of the donors classified V segments as functional when productive rearrangements were above 56.7% and as segregating when the standard deviation between donors was above 5%. A statistical classification framework was built to diagnose cytomegalovirus status from the catalog of TCR beta chain sequences. In a later analysis, TCR nucleotide sequences were compared against IMGT/GENE-DB human TR gene sequences so that V and J genes could be assigned. The TCRdist pipeline was used in a later analysis to assign CDR3 sequences and most-parsimonious VDJ recombination scenarios. In a later analysis, each TCR beta chain was defined by its CDR3 amino acid sequence together with its V-gene family, and reads without a unique V-gene family were excluded. To address suspected cross-contamination and a sequencing artifact, a later analysis removed 450 to 700 highly shared, low-generation-probability nucleotide sequences. A later analysis calculated a clonal expansion index for each public chain from normalized within-repertoire ranks of inferred template counts. Generation probabilities in a later analysis came from a VDJ recombination model fitted to out-of-frame rearrangements, and those results were checked against IGoR. A later analysis scored TCR-TCR, TCR-HLA and TCR-CMV co-occurrence with hypergeometric tests, applying a repertoire-size bias correction to TCR pairs. To estimate false discovery rates, a later analysis permuted the HLA or CMV assignments 20 times. In a later analysis, co-occurring TCRs were grouped using DBSCAN, and TCRdist sequence similarity was added for clustering within HLA-allele-positive subsets. For co-occurrence clustering, repertoires with fewer than 30,000 or more than 120,000 public chains were excluded, along with about five repertoires with anomalous nucleotide sharing. TCRdb's version of the immuneACCESS table is confined to in-frame rearrangements and falls short of the full clone set. An unresolved V gene accounts for under half of the shortfall where checked; the remainder is of unknown origin. V, J and clone size derive from that table, while D and trimming were established from the DNA sequence. The sample table contains approximately 150,000 clones; only one count was recorded for more than 65% of them. Less than 3.5% of the sample lies in the top ten.

About this clone: The target of this receptor is not known. There are no base qualities to consult, and no much larger clone falls within one base.

Taken from cysteine to phenylalanine, the CDR3 has 15 residues. CDR3 DNA only is kept here, 45 bases in frame from base 1. The germline ends are 10 bases apart after V is trimmed by 0 bases and J by 3 bases. CDR1 SNHLY and CDR2 FYNNEI are derived from the germline V gene. Beyond this particular receptor, the publication reports: According to the authors, the approach could potentially be generalized to other disease states and immunological phenotypes. In vitro tests confirmed that a few of the cytomegalovirus-associated TCR beta chains recognize cytomegalovirus antigens. The sequencing pipeline was judged likely to have produced a cluster of highly shared sequence variants as a technical artifact. Correlated functional status among segregating V segments might reflect linkage disequilibrium, but an unknown experimental factor could not be ruled out. Because the 87-base-pair reads could not distinguish some IMGT-functional V segments, including TRBV6-2 and TRBV6-3, those segments were excluded. The cohort was sequenced for TCR beta chains only, and without alpha or paired-chain data the features that could be detected were limited. Cytomegalovirus status was reported to be diagnosed by the classifier with high specificity and sensitivity in both the original and validation cohorts. CMV serostatus was the only immune exposure information available for the cohort. According to a later analysis, parvovirus B19, influenza, CMV and Epstein-Barr virus appeared linked to several top co-occurrence clusters. Because counts were too low, 15 to 20 rarely observed V segments, including chromosome 9 orphons, were excluded from the earlier analysis of about 500 of the donors. In a later analysis, more than 15,000 TCR beta sequences were associated with specific HLA alleles at a false discovery rate of 0.05. While some public TCRs were present in many individuals, most TCR sequences turned up only very rarely across donors. Compared with equally common non-associated chains, HLA-associated TCR beta chains in a later analysis were more clonally expanded and had lower generation probabilities. According to a later analysis, TCR association rates differed among HLA loci, with DRB1 alleles showing the most associated TCRs and HLA-C alleles showing the fewest. Most CMV-associated TCR beta chains appeared to be HLA-restricted in a later analysis, and the HLA associations seemed to be driven largely by CMV exposure. The presence/absence analyses assumed that sequencing depth was roughly uniform across donors, and that assumption may not be true. A later genetic analysis reported fewer N-insertions in productive TCRs among donors in an Asian-associated ancestry cluster than the roughly 690-donor mean. Because some donors lacked HLA typing at each locus, the association tests relied only on the typed subset. A further reported finding was that TCR beta sequences accurately predicted the HLA-A and HLA-B alleles for most subjects in the first cohort. V-gene and J-gene trimming of TCR beta chains was associated with a missense DCLRE1C variant in a later genetic analysis, and the association was replicated in an independent cohort. In the study, around 150 TCR beta chains were listed as associated with cytomegalovirus. An earlier analysis of roughly 570 of the donors showed that most TCR beta V segments appeared in productive rearrangements either about 87% or about 30% of the time, which broadly matched IMGT annotations. Assigning TCR associations to individual alleles was difficult when HLA alleles, especially DR and DQ, strongly co-occurred.

The sequence links TRBV2 to TRBJ2-3; tentative D gene TRBD1, with 5 bases matching. The specimen sequenced was PBMCs. The source of this sequence is a woman aged 40 to 50 in good health and CMV-seropositive. The DNA sequence follows: TGTGCCAGCAGTGAAGCTCAGGGTGGGACAGATACGCAGTATTTT. It is translated as CASSEAQGGTDTQYF.